The rows below give T cell receptor beta chains drawn from one sample of a study of cytomegalovirus exposure and HLA in healthy donors. TCRdb's copy holds only in-frame clones and misses some; the assay was immunoSEQ multiplex PCR. The top ten hold 1.5% to 1.8% of the sample, which has around 70,000 clones, 94% seen once. The sample comprised PBMCs. These receptors originate from a young man in good health and CMV-seropositive. Each CDR3 is given with its conserved first and last residue. D genes are given only for firm matches. Not all rows give a size; the values are once, few, many and, for expanded clones, a class.

TRBV6-6	-	TRBJ2-5	TRBD2	TGTGCCAGCAGTTACCCAGCGGGACAAGAGACCCAGTACTTC	CASSYPAGQETQYF
TRBV5-5	-	TRBJ2-7	-	TGTGCCAGCAGCTATCACCTAGCTTCCTACGAGCAGTACTTC	CASSYHLASYEQYF
TRBV11-2	-	TRBJ2-7	-	TGTGCCAGCAGCTTAGAAAGTCAGGCGTTGCGACCCCACGAGCAGTACTTC	CASSLESQALRPHEQYF
TRBV2	-	TRBJ1-1	TRBD1	TGTGCCGAACAGGGGCTGAACACTGAAGCTTTCTTT	CAEQGLNTEAFF
TRBV5-1	-	TRBJ2-7	TRBD1	TGCGCCAGCAGTGGAGACAGGGGAGAAGGCGAGCAGTACTTC	CASSGDRGEGEQYF
TRBV29-1	-	TRBJ2-1	-	TGCAGCGTTGAGGGCGGACAGTCCTACAATGAGCAGTTCTTC	CSVEGGQSYNEQFF
TRBV23-1	-	TRBJ1-2	-	TGCGCCAGCAGGACGCCGACAGAGAACTATGGCTACACCTTC	CASRTPTENYGYTF
TRBV4-1	-	TRBJ1-2	TRBD1	TGCGCCAGCAGCTACCCGGGACAGGGGGCGGGTGGCTACACCTTC	CASSYPGQGAGGYTF
TRBV6-6	-	TRBJ2-5	-	TGTGCCAGCAGTTACCGAGCGGGTCAAGAGACCCAGTACTTC	CASSYRAGQETQYF
TRBV2	once	TRBJ2-7	TRBD1	TGTGCCAGCAGTGATCCCCGGACAGGGGCATACGAGCAGTACTTC	CASSDPRTGAYEQYF
TRBV5-5	-	TRBJ2-1	TRBD2	TGTGCCAGCAGCTGGGGAGGGCCCACCTACAATGAGCAGTTCTTC	CASSWGGPTYNEQFF
TRBV5-1	-	TRBJ1-2	-	TGCGCCAGCAGCGGAGGGATTAACTATGGCTACACCTTC	CASSGGINYGYTF
TRBV9	once	TRBJ1-2	-	TGTGCCAGCAGCTTCAGAAGTAACTATGGCTACACCTTC	CASSFRSNYGYTF
TRBV5-6	-	TRBJ1-4	TRBD1	TGTGCCAGCAGCTTGGGACAGGGGAATGAAAAACTGTTTTTT	CASSLGQGNEKLFF
TRBV29-1	-	TRBJ2-7	TRBD2	TGCAGCGCTGAGACTAGCGGGGCCCACGAGCAGTACTTC	CSAETSGAHEQYF
TRBV9	-	TRBJ2-7	-	TGTGCCAGCAGCGTAGCCTCCGACTTACAATCCTACGAGCAGTACTTC	CASSVASDLQSYEQYF